One and the same sample provided the 8 T cell receptor beta chains below, sequenced in a study of identical twins. One entry per CDR3 protein, called by TCRdb with MiXCR from the 5' RACE reads. The sample holds about 530,000 distinct CDR3 sequences, 20% to 25% seen once. These data were also filed under a second study, of yellow fever vaccine responses in identical twins.

Sequences were obtained from CD4+ T cells sorted from blood. The receptors come from a woman under 30 in good health.

The genes are TRBV4-2 and TRBJ1-5; TRBD1 is a possible D gene (5 bases). The CDR3 is 14 residues long. Looked up from germline, CDR1 is LGHNA and CDR2 is YNFKEQ. Deletions cut 4 bases from V and 8 bases from J, with 15 bases between. CDR3 amino acids: CASSLDRGEEPQHF. In nucleotides, the CDR3 is TGTGCCAGCAGCCTAGACCGGGGGGAGGAGCCCCAGCATTTT.

This clonotype was observed at least ten times. The gene calls are TRBV7-3 and TRBJ1-1; 7 positions match TRBD1. The CDR3 covers 15 residues. The J segment lost 7 bases and the V segment lost 2 bases, leaving 10 bases of the junction unmatched. Germline CDR1 and CDR2: SGHTA and FQGTGA. In nucleotides, the CDR3 is TGTGCCAGCAGCTTACCCCACAGGGGCGGGCTTGAAGCTTTCTTT. Translating it yields CASSLPHRGGLEAFF. The variable domain in full, with the rest retrieved from reference TRBV7-3 and TRBJ1-1, is GAGVSQTPSNKVTEKGKYVELRCDPISGHTALYWYRQSLGQGPEFLIYFQGTGAADDSGLPNDRFFAVRPEGSVSTLKIQRTERGDSAVYLCASSLPHRGGLEAFFGQGTRLTVV.

This clonotype was observed a few times. The J gene is TRBJ2-1, the V gene TRBV13, with TRBD1 matching over 8 bases. The length of the CDR3 is 14 residues. V lost 6 bases, J lost 7 bases, and 8 bases stayed unmatched. CDR1 PRHDT and CDR2 FYEKMQ come from the germline V gene (reference sequence). This CDR3 reads CASSRTGITNEQFF. CDR3 in DNA: TGTGCCAGCAGTAGGACAGGGATAACAAATGAGCAGTTCTTC.

This clonotype appeared a single time. This chain links TRBV19 with TRBJ2-2; D remains ambiguous. This CDR3 contains 15 residues. Germline lookup yields CDR1 LNHDA and CDR2 SQIVND (reference sequence). Trimming removed 5 bases from V and 2 bases from J, with 12 bases in between. CDR3 nucleotides: TGTGCCAGTAGTTTAGCCAATACTAACACCGGGGAGCTGTTTTTT. Amino acids: CASSLANTNTGELFF.

This clonotype was detected a few times. The chain combines TRBV20-1 with TRBJ2-1, with TRBD2 matching 12 bases. Germline trimming cut 3 bases from V and 9 bases from J; bases unmatched to any gene: 6. The length of the CDR3 is 14 residues. CDR1 is DFQATT and CDR2 is SNEGSKA in the germline V gene (reference sequence). CDR3 region: CSARSSGRGIEQFF. The CDR3, as DNA: TGCAGTGCTAGGTCTAGCGGGAGGGGTATTGAGCAGTTCTTC.

CDR3 residues: CASSLGLLETQYF. The CDR3 DNA reads TGCGCCAGCAGCCTCGGACTACTAGAGACCCAGTACTTC. The V call is TRBV5-1, the J call TRBJ2-5, with D possibly matching TRBD2 (6 bases). Trimming took 4 bases from V and 4 from J, leaving 11 bases between them. The CDR3 is made up of 13 amino acids. The germline V gene has CDR1 SGHRS and CDR2 YFSETQ.

This clonotype was counted a few times. The rearrangement uses TRBV5-1 and TRBJ2-1; TRBD2 matches at 7 bases. Germline CDR1 is SGHRS and CDR2 is YFSETQ. The CDR3 sequence is 15 residues long. With 6 bases clipped from V and 7 bases from J, the junction kept 13 bases outside the gene matches. The CDR3 protein is CASTPGGASGNEQFF. Here the CDR3 DNA reads TGCGCCAGCACACCCGGCGGGGCTAGCGGTAATGAGCAGTTCTTC.

The chain couples TRBV10-3 to TRBJ1-1; a weak D match, TRBD1 (6 bases). V was shortened by 10 bases and J by 3 bases, with 15 bases between the two germline ends. Germline assignment: CDR1 ENHRY and CDR2 SYGVKD. The CDR3 consists of 13 residues. The CDR3 sequence is CATNSGADTEAFF. The CDR3 coding sequence is TGTGCCACCAACTCAGGGGCGGACACTGAAGCTTTCTTT.